A selection of T cell receptor beta chains follows, all from one sample in a study of cytomegalovirus exposure and HLA in healthy donors. Generated by immunoSEQ multiplex PCR, the TCRdb table keeps only in-frame clones and is missing some. This table has roughly 200,000 clones, approximately 86% appearing once. Sequencing used PBMCs. These receptors all come from a man aged 25-40 years in good health and CMV-seropositive. CDR3s include the opening cysteine and the closing phenylalanine or tryptophan. D genes are given only for firm matches. Size is omitted from some rows. Given values are once, few, many or a class for expanded clones.

clone_size: .
v_call: TRBV28
d_call: .
j_call: TRBJ2-7
cdr3_aa: CASSVGYEQYF

clone_size: .
v_call: TRBV28
d_call: .
j_call: TRBJ2-1
cdr3_aa: CASINGGNYNEQFF

clone_size: .
v_call: TRBV10-3
d_call: .
j_call: TRBJ2-7
cdr3_aa: CAISEVGQESSYEQYF

clone_size: .
v_call: TRBV5-6
d_call: .
j_call: TRBJ1-5
cdr3_aa: CASSSHNQPQHF

clone_size: .
v_call: TRBV7-9
d_call: .
j_call: TRBJ2-5
cdr3_aa: CASSLAGAAGETQYF

clone_size: .
v_call: TRBV6-1
d_call: .
j_call: TRBJ1-2
cdr3_aa: CASSERRWGYGYTF

clone_size: .
v_call: TRBV11-1
d_call: TRBD1
j_call: TRBJ2-1
cdr3_aa: CASSLFATGTYNEQFF

clone_size: .
v_call: TRBV4-1
d_call: TRBD1
j_call: TRBJ1-4
cdr3_aa: CASSQEGTANEKLFF

clone_size: once
v_call: TRBV5-1
d_call: TRBD2
j_call: TRBJ2-3
cdr3_aa: CASFGGSTDTQYF

clone_size: .
v_call: TRBV6-5
d_call: .
j_call: TRBJ2-3
cdr3_aa: CASSRNRDTDTQYF

clone_size: .
v_call: TRBV4-3
d_call: .
j_call: TRBJ2-7
cdr3_aa: CASSPGQNSYEQYF

clone_size: .
v_call: TRBV19
d_call: TRBD1
j_call: TRBJ1-6
cdr3_aa: CASKSRDRGPNSPLHF

clone_size: .
v_call: TRBV9
d_call: .
j_call: TRBJ1-1
cdr3_aa: CASQQGLGGLNTEAFF

clone_size: few
v_call: TRBV20-1
d_call: .
j_call: TRBJ1-1
cdr3_aa: CSGLMNTEAFF

clone_size: .
v_call: TRBV5-4
d_call: TRBD2
j_call: TRBJ2-1
cdr3_aa: CASSPTSGGLNEQFF

clone_size: .
v_call: TRBV7-3
d_call: .
j_call: TRBJ2-7
cdr3_aa: CASSLDSYYEQYF

clone_size: .
v_call: TRBV15
d_call: .
j_call: TRBJ1-2
cdr3_aa: CATSRDQGNYGYTF

clone_size: .
v_call: TRBV7-9
d_call: .
j_call: TRBJ2-1
cdr3_aa: CASSLAAGYNEQFF